The next 23 T cell receptor beta chains were all read from a single sample in a study of tumor and adjacent non-tumor tissue in lung cancer. Three rounds of nested PCR, following a modified ARM-PCR protocol, produced the TCRbeta library. TCRdb called the multiplex PCR reads again in MiXCR, with one record for every CDR3 protein. The data contain some 100,000 distinct CDR3 sequences, 75% to 85% of them singletons. The template was RNA from unsorted bulk tissue. This non-tumor lung sample came from over 3 cm beyond the tumor edge. Source material: distant non-tumor lung tissue. The receptor set was obtained from a man between 60 and 75 years old with small cell lung cancer.

For this clonotype: The CDR3 does not end in the conserved phenylalanine or tryptophan, so this is likely a read error. The chain couples TRBV6-6 to TRBJ1-1; D call uncertain. The CDR3 has 13 amino acids. In germline, CDR1 is MNHNY, CDR2 SVGAGI (reference sequence). The CDR3 sequence: CVTQFQGSWEAFV. CDR3 bases: TGTGTCACCCAATTCCAAGGAAGCTGGGAAGCTTTCGTT.

A note on this clonotype: Sequence at one end of the junction differs from germline and may be a read error. The chain couples TRBV5-5 to TRBJ2-3, with D maybe TRBD1 (6 bases). There are 15 residues in the CDR3. Germline V CDR1 and CDR2: SGHKS, YYEKEE (reference sequence). The CDR3 DNA is TGTGCCAGCAGCTTAGAGGGCCCTAGGACAGATAAGCAGTATTTT. Residues: CASSLEGPRTDKQYF.

Remarks on this clonotype: A much more abundant neighbour one base away suggests this may be a read error. The CDR3 does not end in the conserved phenylalanine or tryptophan, so this is likely a read error. V gene TRBV20-1 combines with J gene TRBJ1-1, with a possible D match to TRBD1 (6 bases). CDR1 and CDR2 (germline): DFQATT, SNEGSKA (reference sequence). The CDR3 extends over 13 amino acids. V lost 4 bases, J lost 5 bases, and 14 bases lay in between. CDR3 loop: CSAKLDSGTEAFI. The DNA for the CDR3 is TGCAGTGCTAAATTGGACAGTGGAACTGAAGCTTTCATT.

The rearrangement links TRBV19 to TRBJ1-1, with TRBD1 as a possible D gene (5 bases). This CDR3 is 14 amino acids long. Trimming removed 3 bases from V and 4 bases from J, with 12 bases in between. CDR1 and CDR2 (germline): LNHDA, SQIVND (reference sequence). CDR3 DNA sequence: TGTGCCAGTAGTATTGTGCAGGGAAGCACTGAAGCTTTCTTT. As protein: CASSIVQGSTEAFF. The entire variable domain, with the rest obtained from reference TRBV19 and TRBJ1-1, is as follows: DGGITQSPKYLFRKEGQNVTLSCEQNLNHDAMYWYRQDPGQGLRLIYYSQIVNDFQKGDIAEGYSVSREKKESFPLTVTSAQKNPTAFYLCASSIVQGSTEAFFGQGTRLTVV.

To note about this clonotype: The CDR3 ends on some other residue instead of the conserved phenylalanine or tryptophan, so this is likely a read error. Because the CDR3's place on the DNA is in doubt, the DNA is left out and the CDR3 is given as listed by TCRdb. The chain recombines TRBV6-1 with TRBJ2-7. With termini counted, the CDR3 has 13 amino acids. CDR1 and CDR2 from the germline V gene are MNHNS and SASEGT. CDR3 protein: CASSAGQLYKQCL.

Many counts were recorded for this clonotype. The genes are TRBV7-9 and TRBJ2-7; D unclear. This CDR3 has 13 amino acids. From germline, CDR1 is SEHNR and CDR2 FQNEAQ (reference sequence). The V end lost 4 bases, the J end lost 2 bases, and 9 bases lay between the germline ends. As DNA, the CDR3 is TGTGCCAGCAGCTCGGAGATGACCTACGAGCAGTACGTC. The encoded protein is CASSSEMTYEQYV.

This clonotype has only one observation. Germline and junction disagree at one end, which may indicate a read error. V is TRBV11-2 and J is TRBJ2-1; possibly TRBD1 for D (5 bases). CDR1 is SGHAT, CDR2 FQNNGV, per germline. The CDR3 sequence is 16 residues long. CDR3 amino acids: CSSSLVELDTANEQLF. CDR3 DNA: TGTTCCAGCAGCCTAGTGGAGCTGGACACGGCCAATGAGCAGCTCTTC.

This clonotype appeared a single time. At one end, the junction sequence differs from germline, possibly due to a read error. The V gene is TRBV6-1, the J gene TRBJ2-1; a possible D gene is TRBD1 (5 bases). This CDR3 has 15 residues. Germline V gene lookup returns CDR1 MNHNS and CDR2 SASEGT. The CDR3 region has the DNA TGTGTCAGCATATTCAGGGATAGTTCCTATAATGAGCAGTTCTTC. This gives the protein CVSIFRDSSYNEQFF.

As concerns this clonotype: A junction end diverges from the germline sequence, so it may reflect a read error. CDR3: CASSLVLPLMVF. The CDR3, as DNA: TGTGCTAGCAGCTTAGTGCTCCCCCTCATGGTCTTC. V usage is TRBV11-2 and J usage is TRBJ2-1; no reliable D call. In germline, CDR1 is SGHAT, CDR2 FQNNGV. The CDR3 sequence is 12 residues long.

With regard to this clonotype: A single base separates this from a much larger clone, so it may be a read error. The chain employs TRBV12-3 or TRBV12-4 and TRBJ2-1; no definite D call. The germline V and J ends were trimmed by 6 bases and 7 bases, with 19 bases remaining between them. This CDR3 is 15 amino acids long. The CDR3 DNA is TGTGCCAGCAGGCACCGGTACCTAGAGGAGAATGAGCAGTTCTTC. Encoded protein: CASRHRYLEENEQFF.

About this clonotype itself: An end of the junction differs from the germline gene, which may be a read error. The rearrangement links TRBV13 to TRBJ2-1, with 8 nucleotides matching TRBD2. Germline assignment: CDR1 PRHDT and CDR2 FYEKMQ (reference sequence). This CDR3 region has 16 residues. CDR3 bases: TGTGCCAGCAGCTTAAGGACTAGCTCTCGATACAACGAGCAGTTCTTC. Its protein product is CASSLRTSSRYNEQFF. Variable domain in full (rest from reference TRBV13 and TRBJ2-1): AAGVIQSPRHLIKEKRETATLKCYPIPRHDTVYWYQQGPGQDPQFLISFYEKMQSDKGSIPDRFSAQQFSDYHSELNMSSLELGDSALYFCASSLRTSSRYNEQFFGPGTRLTVL.

Of note for this clonotype: Germline and junction disagree at one end, which may indicate a read error. The chain recombines TRBV12-3 or TRBV12-4 with TRBJ1-5; D ambiguous. The length of the CDR3 is 18 residues. DNA of the CDR3: TGTGCCAGCAGTTTCTCGCGCAGAGGCTGGTATAGCGATCAGCCCCAGCATTTT. Its translation is CASSFSRRGWYSDQPQHF.

A note on this clonotype: Here the CDR3 omits its conserved ending phenylalanine or tryptophan, so a read error is the likely source. The limits of the CDR3 on the DNA are not certain, so only TCRdb's listed CDR3 is given. The chain employs TRBV20-1 and TRBJ2-5; TRBD1 was called by the table and not checked on the DNA. Germline CDR1 DFQATT, CDR2 SNEGSKA (reference sequence). From its first to its last residue, the CDR3 has 14 amino acids. The CDR3 is CSAYRGRGGETQCY.

This chain uses TRBV4-2 with TRBJ1-5, with D possibly TRBD1 on 6 matching bases. CDR1 and CDR2 (germline): LGHNA, YNFKEQ. V was clipped by 4 bases and J by 0 bases, with 19 bases between them. The CDR3 covers 18 residues. CDR3 region: CASSRGGIRGISNQPQHF. The CDR3, as DNA: TGTGCCAGCAGCCGAGGGGGTATTAGAGGTATTAGCAATCAGCCCCAGCATTTT.

This clonotype has only one observation. This sequence joins TRBV29-1 and TRBJ2-1; a weak D match, TRBD2 (5 bases). V was cut by 4 bases and J by 9 bases, with 22 bases left in between. Germline CDR1 SQVTM, CDR2 ANQGSEA. This CDR3 spans 15 amino acids. CDR3 nucleotide sequence: TGCAGCGTTGCACATCTGGATAGGGAGAGGAGTGAGCAGTTCTTC. Protein product: CSVAHLDRERSEQFF.

Turning to this clonotype: A read error may produce the germline difference seen at one junction end. This chain uses TRBV12-3 or TRBV12-4 with TRBJ2-2; 7 nucleotides match TRBD2. The CDR3 is 15 amino acids. The CDR3 region is CASSLAGAPTREPFF. DNA of the CDR3: TGTGCCAGCAGTTTGGCGGGAGCGCCCACCCGGGAGCCGTTTTTT.

A remark on this clonotype: A single base separates this from a much larger clone, so it may be a read error. This chain links TRBV5-1 with TRBJ2-5; D is ambiguous. CDR3 length: 14 residues. Trimming shortened V by 4 bases and J by 3 bases, and 13 bases separated the two germline ends. Germline lookup yields CDR1 SGHRS and CDR2 YFSETQ. Here the CDR3 DNA reads TGCGCCAGCAGCCTTGGGTCAGCTAAAGAGACCCAGTACTTC. This encodes CASSLGSAKETQYF.

As to this clonotype: The conserved phenylalanine or tryptophan normally closing the CDR3 is absent here, so this likely arose from a read error. V gene TRBV4-2 combines with J gene TRBJ2-2, with D maybe TRBD2 (5 bases). Germline V gene lookup returns CDR1 LGHNA and CDR2 YNFKEQ. The CDR3 contains 16 residues. CDR3 protein: CANSQDLRAIIGELFS. The CDR3 DNA is TGTGCCAACAGCCAAGATCTGAGGGCCATCATCGGGGAGCTGTTTTCT.

About this clonotype itself: This CDR3 fails to terminate in the conserved phenylalanine or tryptophan, so it likely reflects a read error. CDR3: CASSSGLALTCEQYL. The CDR3 bases are TGTGCCAGCAGCTCCGGACTAGCTCTTACCTGCGAGCAGTACTTA. J is TRBJ2-7 and V is TRBV6-5; 8 nucleotides agree with TRBD2. The length of the CDR3 is 15 residues. Germline loops: CDR1 MNHEY, CDR2 SVGAGI. V lost 6 bases and J lost 6; bases outside the gene matches: 13.

The count of this clonotype is one. The junction departs from germline at one end; a sequencing error may be responsible. This chain joins TRBV6-1 and TRBJ2-1, with 9 bases matching TRBD2. CDR3 length: 16 residues. The germline CDR1 and CDR2 sequences are MNHNS and SASEGT. CDR3 bases: TGTGCCAGCACTGCGTGGTTGCGGGGGGGTAGGAATGGGCAGTTCTTC. Amino acids: CASTAWLRGGRNGQFF.

A note on this clonotype: A much larger clone differs from this one at a single base, so this may be a read error. This chain joins TRBV20-1 and TRBJ2-1; D unresolved. This CDR3 comprises 11 residues. The germline gives CDR1 DFQATT, CDR2 SNEGSKA (reference sequence). Written as DNA, the CDR3 is TGCAGTGCTAGGGGTGAAGGTGAGAAGTTCTTC. This gives the protein CSARGEGEKFF.

To note about this clonotype: A read error may explain this, as a much larger clone is one base away. The genes are TRBV20-1 and TRBJ2-1; D is unclear. The V and J ends lost 1 base and 5 bases respectively, with 9 bases between them. The CDR3 is 13 residues long. The germline gives CDR1 DFQATT, CDR2 SNEGSKA (reference sequence). CDR3 nucleotides: TGCAGTGCTAGAGCAGGCATGCACAATGAGCAGTTCTTC. It encodes CSARAGMHNEQFF.

The CDR3 DNA reads as TGCGCCAGCAGCTTTATGGGAGGGCCTGCGTACAATGAGCAGTTCTTC. This encodes CASSFMGGPAYNEQFF. The chain uses TRBV5-1 and TRBJ2-1; 7 nucleotides line up with TRBD2. This CDR3 is 16 amino acids long. The V and J ends lost 2 bases and 4 bases, in that order; junction bases with no gene match: 9. Germline V gene lookup returns CDR1 SGHRS and CDR2 YFSETQ.